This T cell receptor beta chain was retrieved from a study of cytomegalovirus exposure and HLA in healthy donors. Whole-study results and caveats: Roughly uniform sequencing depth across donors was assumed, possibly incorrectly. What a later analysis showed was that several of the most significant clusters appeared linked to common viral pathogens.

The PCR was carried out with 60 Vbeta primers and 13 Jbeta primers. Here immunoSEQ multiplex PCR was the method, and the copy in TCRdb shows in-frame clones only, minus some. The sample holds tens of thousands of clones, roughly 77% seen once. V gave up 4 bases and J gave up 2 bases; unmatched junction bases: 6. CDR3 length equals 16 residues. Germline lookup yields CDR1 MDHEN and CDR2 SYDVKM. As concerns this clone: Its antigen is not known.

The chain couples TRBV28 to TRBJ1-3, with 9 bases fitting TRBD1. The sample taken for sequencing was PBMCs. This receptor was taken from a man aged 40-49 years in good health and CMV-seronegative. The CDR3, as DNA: TGTGCCAGCAGTTCTACCGGGACAGGGACTGGAAACACCATATATTTT. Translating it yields CASSSTGTGTGNTIYF.